This T cell receptor beta chain originates from a study of cytomegalovirus exposure and HLA in healthy donors. Trimming cost V 5 bases and J 8 bases; bases outside gene matches: 9. Germline V gene lookup returns CDR1 SGHTA and CDR2 FQGNSA. This CDR3 is 14 amino acids long. PCR used 60 Vbeta primers and 13 Jbeta primers. TCRdb's copy holds only in-frame clones and misses some; the assay was immunoSEQ multiplex PCR. Here the sample spans around 150,000 clones, approximately 79% being singletons. The specimen sequenced was PBMCs. The chain carries TRBV7-2 and TRBJ1-2; 9 bases fit TRBD1. The source of this sequence is a man aged 45-65 years in good health and CMV-seropositive. The CDR3 sequence: CASSHRTGEGGYTF. CDR3 in DNA: TGTGCCAGCAGCCACCGGACAGGGGAGGGGGGCTACACCTTC.